Sequencing of this T cell receptor beta chain was carried out in a study of blood T cell repertoires in COVID-19. Whole-study context: Both acute and convalescent COVID-19 samples were obtained from the United States, Italy and Spain. T cells, B-cell-depleted T cells, or PBMCs supplied cDNA or gDNA.

Authors' methods: Amplified reference gene primers provided the basis for estimating nucleated cell counts. Data came from immunoSEQ multiplex PCR; TCRdb stores just in-frame clones and leaves some out. Clone size and V and J calls were adopted from that table, with D and trimming inferred from the DNA. The table shows about 38,000 clones, with around four fifths occurring only once. With 7 bases removed from V and 0 bases from J, the gap between germline ends came to 15 bases. CDR3 length equals 15 residues. Germline values: CDR1 LGHNA, CDR2 YSLEER. Sample share makes this clone medium-sized (0.01 to 0.1%).

This chain links TRBV4-3 with TRBJ1-1; D remains unclear. The material sequenced was peripheral blood. The TCR sequence derives from a man aged 45-65 years with active COVID-19. This CDR3 is CASTGGAGMNTEAFF. The CDR3 DNA reads as TGCGCCAGCACCGGAGGCGCGGGGATGAACACTGAAGCTTTCTTT.